This note documents a single T cell receptor (beta chain) sequence. The sample belongs to a study of T cell changes during pregnancy in multiple sclerosis. The CDR3 loop spans 16 amino acids. Trimming took off 5 bases at V and 3 bases at J, with 18 bases between the two ends. Germline V lookup: CDR1 SGHVS, CDR2 FQNEAQ. Sequencing used immunoSEQ multiplex PCR; TCRdb keeps in-frame clones, though not all of them. This table has about 40,000 clones, approximately 93% appearing once. The sequencing here drew on CD8+ T cells from peripheral blood mononuclear cells, taken in the third trimester of pregnancy. The TCR sequence derives from a female donor with multiple sclerosis, enrolled in a pregnancy study. The rearrangement links TRBV7-8 to TRBJ2-3; D is possibly TRBD2 (7 bases). The CDR3 reads CASSGRGGDWTDTQYF. CDR3 DNA sequence: TGTGCCAGCAGCGGACGAGGGGGGGATTGGACAGATACGCAGTATTTT.